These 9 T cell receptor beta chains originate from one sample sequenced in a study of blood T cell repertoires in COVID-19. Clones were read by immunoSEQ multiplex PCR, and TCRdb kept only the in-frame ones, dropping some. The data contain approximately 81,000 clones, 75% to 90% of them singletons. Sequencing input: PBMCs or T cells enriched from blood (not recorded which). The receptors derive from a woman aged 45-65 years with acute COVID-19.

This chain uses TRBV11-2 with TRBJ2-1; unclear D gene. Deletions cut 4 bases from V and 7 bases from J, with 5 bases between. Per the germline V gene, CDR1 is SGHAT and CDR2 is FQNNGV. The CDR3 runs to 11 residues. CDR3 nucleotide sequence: TGTGCCAGCAGCTATTATAATGAGCAGTTCTTC. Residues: CASSYYNEQFF.

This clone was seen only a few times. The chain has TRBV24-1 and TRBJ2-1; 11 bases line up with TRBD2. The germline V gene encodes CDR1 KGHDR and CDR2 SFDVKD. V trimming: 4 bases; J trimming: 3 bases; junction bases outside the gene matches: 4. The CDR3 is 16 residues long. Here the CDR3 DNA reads TGTGCCACCAGTGACCAACTAGCGGGAGACTACAATGAGCAGTTCTTC. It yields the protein CATSDQLAGDYNEQFF.

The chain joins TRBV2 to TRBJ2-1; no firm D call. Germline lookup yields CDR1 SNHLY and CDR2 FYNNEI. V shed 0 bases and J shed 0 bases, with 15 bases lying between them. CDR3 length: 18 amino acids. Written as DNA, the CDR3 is TGTGCCAGCAGTGAAGCGCCATGGCGCGGCTCCTCCTACAATGAGCAGTTCTTC. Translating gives CASSEAPWRGSSYNEQFF.

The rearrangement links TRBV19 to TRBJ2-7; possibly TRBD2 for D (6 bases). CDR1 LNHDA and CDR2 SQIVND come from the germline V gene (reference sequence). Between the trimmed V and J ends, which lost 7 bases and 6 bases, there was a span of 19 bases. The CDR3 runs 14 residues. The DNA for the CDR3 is TGTGCCAGTAAGGCGGGACCCAACTTGGGCGAGCAGTACTTC. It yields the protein CASKAGPNLGEQYF. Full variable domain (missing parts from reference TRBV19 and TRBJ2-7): DGGITQSPKYLFRKEGQNVTLSCEQNLNHDAMYWYRQDPGQGLRLIYYSQIVNDFQKGDIAEGYSVSREKKESFPLTVTSAQKNPTAFYLCASKAGPNLGEQYFGPGTRLTVT.

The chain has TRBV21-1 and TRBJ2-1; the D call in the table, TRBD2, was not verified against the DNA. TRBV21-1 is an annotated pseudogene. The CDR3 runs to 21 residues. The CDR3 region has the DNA TGTGCCAGCAGCAAAGGGCCGGCCTTTACTAGCGGGAAGAGCTCCTACAATGAGCAGTTCTTC. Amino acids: CASSKGPAFTSGKSSYNEQFF.

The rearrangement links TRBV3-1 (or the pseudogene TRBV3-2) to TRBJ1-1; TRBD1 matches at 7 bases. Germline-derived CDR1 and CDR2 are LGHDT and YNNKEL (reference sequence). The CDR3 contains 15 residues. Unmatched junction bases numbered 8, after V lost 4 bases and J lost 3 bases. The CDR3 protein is CASSPRQGWDTEAFF. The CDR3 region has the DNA TGTGCCAGCAGCCCGCGACAGGGTTGGGACACTGAAGCTTTCTTT.

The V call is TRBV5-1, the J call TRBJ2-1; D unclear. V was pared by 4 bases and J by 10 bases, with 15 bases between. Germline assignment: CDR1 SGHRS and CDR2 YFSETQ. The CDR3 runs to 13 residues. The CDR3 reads CASSPLPFGEQFF. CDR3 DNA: TGCGCCAGCAGCCCGCTACCCTTCGGGGAGCAGTTCTTC.

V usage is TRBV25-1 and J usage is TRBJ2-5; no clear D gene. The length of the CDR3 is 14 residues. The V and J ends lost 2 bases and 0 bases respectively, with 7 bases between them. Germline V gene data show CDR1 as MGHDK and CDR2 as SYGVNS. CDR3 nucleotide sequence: TGTGCCAGCAGTGAAATCCGGGACCAAGAGACCCAGTACTTC. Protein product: CASSEIRDQETQYF.

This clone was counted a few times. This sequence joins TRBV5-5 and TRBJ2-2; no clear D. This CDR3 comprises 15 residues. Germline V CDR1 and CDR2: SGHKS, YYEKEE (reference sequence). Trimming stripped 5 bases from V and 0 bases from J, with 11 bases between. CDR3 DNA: TGTGCCAGCAGTCCCGACATCTCGAACACCGGGGAGCTGTTTTTT. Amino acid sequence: CASSPDISNTGELFF.